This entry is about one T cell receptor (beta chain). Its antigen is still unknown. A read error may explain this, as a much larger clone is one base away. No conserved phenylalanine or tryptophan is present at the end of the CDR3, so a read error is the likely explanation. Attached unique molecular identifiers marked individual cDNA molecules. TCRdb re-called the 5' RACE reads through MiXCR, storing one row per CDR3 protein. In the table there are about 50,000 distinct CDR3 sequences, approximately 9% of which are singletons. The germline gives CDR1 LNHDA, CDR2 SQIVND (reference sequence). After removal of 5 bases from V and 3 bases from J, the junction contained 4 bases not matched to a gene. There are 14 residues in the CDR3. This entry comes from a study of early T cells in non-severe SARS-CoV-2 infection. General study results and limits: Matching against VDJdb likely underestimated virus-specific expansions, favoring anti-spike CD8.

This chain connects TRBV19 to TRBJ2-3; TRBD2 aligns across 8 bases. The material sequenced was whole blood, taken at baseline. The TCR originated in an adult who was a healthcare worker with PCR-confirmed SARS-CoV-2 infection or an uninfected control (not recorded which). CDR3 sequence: CASSPGTRTDTQYL. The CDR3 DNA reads TGTGCCAGTAGTCCCGGGACTAGAACAGATACGCAGTATCTT.